These 16 T cell receptor beta chains were all obtained from the same sample, sequenced in a study of CD8 T cells in Susac syndrome (dated by TCRdb to the late 2010s). The library was obtained by the immunoSEQ multiplex PCR assay. RNA was extracted with the RNeasy kit and roughly 0.45 to 1 ug was reverse transcribed using random hexamers. TCRdb ran its own pipeline on the public reads, namely fastp trimming at Q25 and MiXCR clone calling, and kept in-frame beta chains. Rows are unified per CDR3 protein, each entry keeping the most common DNA and genes. The sample profile shows more than 95,000 distinct CDR3 sequences; 90% to 95% of them were found once. The ten largest clones take up around 0.087% of the sample. Specimen: CD4+ T cells from PBMCs. All receptors come from a human donor in good health.

This clonotype was detected only once. The rearrangement uses TRBV6-6 and TRBJ1-5; D ambiguous. This CDR3 is built from 10 residues. With 8 bases removed from V and 5 bases from J, the gap between germline ends came to 4 bases. Looked up from germline, CDR1 is MNHNY and CDR2 is SVGAGI (reference sequence). The CDR3 region is CASGDQPQHF. The CDR3 DNA sequence: TGTGCCAGCGGCGATCAGCCCCAGCATTTT.

This clonotype was observed a single time. CDR3 sequence (DNA): TGCGCCAGCAGCTTTGGGACTAGCGGGGACGAGCAGTACTTC. It codes for CASSFGTSGDEQYF. The rearrangement uses TRBV5-1 and TRBJ2-7; TRBD2 matches at 13 bases. This CDR3 region has 14 residues. V dropped 2 bases and J dropped 5; count of bases not matched to a gene: 1. Germline assignment: CDR1 SGHRS and CDR2 YFSETQ.

V is TRBV30 and J is TRBJ1-2; D ambiguous. The CDR3 runs 12 residues. Germline CDR1 GTSNPN, CDR2 SVGIG (reference sequence). V lost 3 bases and J 7 bases, leaving 12 bases between the germline ends. The CDR3: CAWSLSRVGYTF. As DNA, the CDR3 is TGTGCCTGGAGCCTATCAAGAGTTGGCTACACCTTC.

The V gene is TRBV11-2, the J gene TRBJ2-1; 8 bases map to TRBD1. Germline V lookup: CDR1 SGHAT, CDR2 FQNNGV. This CDR3 region has 15 residues. With 3 bases clipped from V and 7 bases from J, the junction kept 8 bases outside the gene matches. The CDR3 region is CASSFGTGGRNEQFF. The CDR3 nucleotides are TGTGCCAGCAGCTTTGGCACAGGGGGTAGAAATGAGCAGTTCTTC.

V gene TRBV7-2 combines with J gene TRBJ1-2; D is unclear. The germline V and J ends were trimmed by 5 bases and 8 bases, with 9 bases remaining between them. This CDR3 spans 11 amino acids. The germline CDR1 and CDR2 sequences are SGHTA and FQGNSA. Here the CDR3 reads CASSPREGYTF. The CDR3, as DNA: TGTGCCAGCAGCCCCCGCGAAGGCTACACCTTC.

This clonotype was detected only once. V gene TRBV5-1 combines with J gene TRBJ1-1; no reliable D call. Germline CDR1 reads SGHRS; CDR2 reads YFSETQ. This CDR3 is built from 15 residues. V shed 0 bases and J shed 3 bases, with 12 bases lying between them. This CDR3 reads CASSLDPRVDTEAFF. In nucleotides, the CDR3 is TGCGCCAGCAGCTTGGATCCCCGGGTGGACACTGAAGCTTTCTTT.

V is TRBV7-2 and J is TRBJ2-7, with TRBD1 as a possible D gene (6 bases). This CDR3 contains 15 residues. In germline, CDR1 is SGHTA, CDR2 FQGNSA. Trimming stripped 8 bases from V and 1 base from J, with 18 bases between. The DNA for the CDR3 is TGTGCCAGCGTGAATCAAGGGGGAACTTCCTACGAGCAGTACTTC. Translation gives CASVNQGGTSYEQYF.

J is TRBJ2-1 and V is TRBV20-1; 13 nucleotides line up with TRBD2. The germline gives CDR1 DFQATT, CDR2 SNEGSKA (reference sequence). The CDR3 extends over 14 amino acids. V dropped 6 bases and J dropped 8; count of bases not matched to a gene: 7. The CDR3 bases are TGCAGTGCCATACTAGCGGGAGGGCCCCATGAGCAGTTCTTC. It translates to CSAILAGGPHEQFF.

The chain employs TRBV5-4 and TRBJ2-5, with D perhaps matching TRBD2 (5 bases). Germline V gene sequence: CDR1 SGHNT, CDR2 YYREEE (reference sequence). This CDR3 has 13 residues. The ends were cut back, 0 bases at V and 6 bases at J, with 9 bases in the middle. The chain's CDR3 is CASSLEGVKTQYF. CDR3 DNA sequence: TGTGCCAGCAGCTTGGAGGGAGTGAAGACCCAGTACTTC.

V usage is TRBV18 and J usage is TRBJ1-1; tentative D call: TRBD1 (6 bases). The CDR3 length is 15 residues. Germline-derived CDR1 and CDR2 are KGHSH and LQKENI. Trimming took 3 bases from V and 5 from J, leaving 16 bases between them. The CDR3 spells CASSPDSPRGTEAFF. The CDR3 DNA is TGTGCCAGCTCACCGGACAGTCCGAGGGGGACTGAAGCTTTCTTT.

The chain is built from TRBV29-1 and TRBJ2-1; 10 bases fit TRBD1. The CDR3 is 12 amino acids. Looked up from germline, CDR1 is SQVTM and CDR2 is ANQGSEA. J gave up 12 bases and V 5 bases, and 7 bases lay outside the gene matches. The CDR3 is CSVIDRGLSQFF. Here the CDR3 DNA reads TGCAGCGTTATAGACAGGGGGCTTTCGCAGTTCTTC.

This clonotype was seen just once. CDR3 DNA sequence: TGTGCCAGCAGTGAGGGACAGCGTGGGGGCCACATTCAGTACTTC. It encodes CASSEGQRGGHIQYF. The chain has TRBV2 and TRBJ2-4; 7 bases agree with TRBD1. This CDR3 comprises 15 residues. Trimming took 3 bases from V and 8 from J; bases not matched to a gene: 10. Per the germline V gene, CDR1 is SNHLY and CDR2 is FYNNEI.

J is TRBJ2-5 and V is TRBV7-9; TRBD1 matches 7 bases. Germline CDR1 SEHNR, CDR2 FQNEAQ (reference sequence). The CDR3 has 17 residues. The V gene end was trimmed by 4 bases and the J gene end by 1 base; junction bases not matched to a gene: 12. CDR3 nucleotide sequence: TGTGCCAGCAGCTCTGATCCATGGACAGGTCGCCAAGAGACCCAGTACTTC. Translated: CASSSDPWTGRQETQYF.

This chain uses TRBV25-1 with TRBJ2-2; D may match TRBD1 or TRBD2 (5 bases each). This CDR3 is built from 16 residues. Germline assignment: CDR1 MGHDK and CDR2 SYGVNS. The germline V and J ends were trimmed by 3 bases and 0 bases, with 11 bases remaining between them. The CDR3 DNA reads as TGTGCCAGCAGTGAGCTGGGACGGACGAACACCGGGGAGCTGTTTTTT. Its translation: CASSELGRTNTGELFF.

This clonotype appeared once. V gene TRBV7-9 combines with J gene TRBJ1-2; D gene ambiguous. Per germline, CDR1 SEHNR and CDR2 FQNEAQ (reference sequence). The CDR3 contains 13 residues. V was shortened by 1 base and J by 6 bases, with 9 bases between the two germline ends. CDR3 amino acids: CASSLGRFDGYTF. CDR3 in DNA: TGTGCCAGCAGCTTAGGCAGGTTTGATGGCTACACCTTC.

This clonotype was observed a single time. The chain is built from TRBV30 and TRBJ1-1; tentatively, D is TRBD1 (5 bases). CDR3 length: 14 residues. V gave up 3 bases and J gave up 1 base, with 12 bases separating them. CDR1 is GTSNPN and CDR2 is SVGIG in the germline V gene (reference sequence). The CDR3 DNA sequence: TGTGCCTGGAGAATTATGGGGGGGAACACTGAAGCTTTCTTT. As protein: CAWRIMGGNTEAFF.